The source of this T cell receptor beta chain is a study of cytomegalovirus exposure and HLA in healthy donors. Use of 60 Vbeta and 13 Jbeta primers characterized the PCR. The repertoire was sequenced with immunoSEQ multiplex PCR; TCRdb's copy has only in-frame clones and lacks some. The sample has around 170,000 clones, 60% to 80% seen once. The CDR3 is made up of 15 amino acids. Looked up from germline, CDR1 is LGHNA and CDR2 is YSLEER. V was pared by 0 bases and J by 5 bases, with 11 bases between. The chain employs TRBV4-3 and TRBJ2-4, with D tentatively TRBD2 (7 bases). The specimen sequenced was PBMCs. The receptor comes from a male donor in good health and CMV-seronegative. The CDR3 DNA reads TGCGCCAGCAGCCAAGAGGGCGGGGGCCAAAACATTCAGTACTTC. Translating gives CASSQEGGGQNIQYF.